This paragraph covers one T cell receptor (beta chain) sequence. This entry is derived from a study of blood T cell repertoires in COVID-19. At the level of the study: Sites across the United States, Italy and Spain contributed samples from acute and convalescent COVID-19. Sources were T cells, B-cell-depleted T cells, or PBMCs; the material itself was cDNA or gDNA.

Participants were aged about 18 to 90 years, lived in 20 to 25 US areas, and enrolled virtually. Participant-given clinical history determined each cohort assignment. The length of the CDR3 is 19 residues. Germline lookup yields CDR1 MDHEN and CDR2 SYDVKM. J lost 2 bases, V lost 5 bases, and 15 bases had no gene match. Sequenced by immunoSEQ multiplex PCR; TCRdb stores in-frame clones only, minus some. Of approximately 250,000 clones in the sample, 88% are singletons; the top ten hold 2% to 2.5%. The chain uses TRBV28 and TRBJ2-1; 10 nucleotides match TRBD2. Sample: PBMCs or T cells enriched from blood (not recorded which). This receptor was obtained from a woman aged 60-70 years in a cohort exposed to, infected with or recovered from COVID-19 (not recorded which). Here the CDR3 DNA reads TGTGCCAGCAGTACCTGGACTAGCGGCCTATCCTTCCCCTACAATGAGCAGTTCTTC. Translating gives CASSTWTSGLSFPYNEQFF. The entire variable domain, with the rest obtained from reference TRBV28 and TRBJ2-1, is as follows: DVKVTQSSRYLVKRTGEKVFLECVQDMDHENMFWYRQDPGLGLRLIYFSYDVKMKEKGDIPEGYSVSREKKERFSLILESASTNQTSMYLCASSTWTSGLSFPYNEQFFGPGTRLTVL.